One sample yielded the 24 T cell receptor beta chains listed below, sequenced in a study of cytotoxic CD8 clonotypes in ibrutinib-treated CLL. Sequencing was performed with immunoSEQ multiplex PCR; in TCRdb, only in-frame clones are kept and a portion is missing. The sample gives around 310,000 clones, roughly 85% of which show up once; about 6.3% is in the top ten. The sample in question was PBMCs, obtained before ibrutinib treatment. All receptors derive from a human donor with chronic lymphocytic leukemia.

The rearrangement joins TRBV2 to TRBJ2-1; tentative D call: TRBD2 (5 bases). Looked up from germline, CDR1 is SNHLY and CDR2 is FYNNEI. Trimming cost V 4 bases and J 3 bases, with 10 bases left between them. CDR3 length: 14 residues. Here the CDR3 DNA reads TGTGCCAGCAGTGGAGCGGCAGGCTACAATGAGCAGTTCTTC. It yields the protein CASSGAAGYNEQFF.

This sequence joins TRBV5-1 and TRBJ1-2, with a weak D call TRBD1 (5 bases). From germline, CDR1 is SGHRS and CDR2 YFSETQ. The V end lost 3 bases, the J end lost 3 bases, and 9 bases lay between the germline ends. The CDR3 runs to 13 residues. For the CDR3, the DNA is TGCGCCAGCAGCTGGGGCGGTGACTATGGCTACACCTTC. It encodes CASSWGGDYGYTF.

CDR3 nucleotides: TGTGCCAGCAGTTTAGGAGGGAGACTAGGTGAGCAGTTCTTC. Translating it yields CASSLGGRLGEQFF. V gene TRBV27 combines with J gene TRBJ2-1; tentative D call: TRBD2 (6 bases). Trimming cost V 2 bases and J 9 bases, with 14 bases left between them. Germline V CDR1 and CDR2: MNHEY, SMNVEV (reference sequence). CDR3 length: 14 residues.

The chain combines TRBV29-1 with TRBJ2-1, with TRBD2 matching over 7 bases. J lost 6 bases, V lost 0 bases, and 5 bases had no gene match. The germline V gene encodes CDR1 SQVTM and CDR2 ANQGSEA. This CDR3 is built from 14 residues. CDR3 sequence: CSVEDETSINEQFF. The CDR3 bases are TGCAGCGTTGAAGATGAGACTAGCATCAATGAGCAGTTCTTC.

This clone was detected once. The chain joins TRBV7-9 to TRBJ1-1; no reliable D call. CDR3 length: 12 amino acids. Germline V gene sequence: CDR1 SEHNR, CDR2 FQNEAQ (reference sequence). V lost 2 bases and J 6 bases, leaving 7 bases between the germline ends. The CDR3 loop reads CASSLFHAEAFF. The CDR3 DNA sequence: TGTGCCAGCAGCTTATTTCACGCTGAAGCTTTCTTT.

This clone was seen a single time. The CDR3 spells CAIREPAKRGYEQYF. The CDR3 nucleotides are TGTGCCATCAGAGAACCGGCTAAAAGAGGTTACGAGCAGTACTTC. V and J are TRBV10-3 and TRBJ2-7; unclear D gene. From germline, CDR1 is ENHRY and CDR2 SYGVKD. The CDR3 extends over 15 amino acids. Deletions cut 6 bases from V and 4 bases from J, with 19 bases between.

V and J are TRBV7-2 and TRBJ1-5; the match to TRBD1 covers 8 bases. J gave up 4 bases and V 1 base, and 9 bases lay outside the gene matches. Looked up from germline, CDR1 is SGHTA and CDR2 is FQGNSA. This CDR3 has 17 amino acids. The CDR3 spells CASSLVSGGGTNQPQHF. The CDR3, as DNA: TGTGCCAGCAGCTTAGTCTCAGGGGGCGGAACTAATCAGCCCCAGCATTTT.

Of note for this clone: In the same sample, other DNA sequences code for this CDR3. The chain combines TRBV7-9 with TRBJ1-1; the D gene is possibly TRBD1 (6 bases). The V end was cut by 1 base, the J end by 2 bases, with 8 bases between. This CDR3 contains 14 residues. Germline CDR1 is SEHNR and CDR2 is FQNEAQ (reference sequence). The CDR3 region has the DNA TGTGCCAGCAGCTTAGGGACAGCAAACACTGAAGCTTTCTTT. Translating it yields CASSLGTANTEAFF.

CDR3 nucleotides: TGTGCCAGCAGCTTAATACTAGCGGGATACGAGCAGTACTTC. The encoded protein is CASSLILAGYEQYF. The rearrangement links TRBV7-9 to TRBJ2-7; TRBD2 matches at 10 bases. Germline loops: CDR1 SEHNR, CDR2 FQNEAQ (reference sequence). V gave up 2 bases and J gave up 4 bases; unmatched junction bases: 2. CDR3 length: 14 amino acids.

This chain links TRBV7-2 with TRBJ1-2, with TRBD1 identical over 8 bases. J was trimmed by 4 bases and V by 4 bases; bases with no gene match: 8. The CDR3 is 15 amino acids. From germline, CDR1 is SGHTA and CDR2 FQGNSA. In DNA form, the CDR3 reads TGTGCCAGCAGCTCTCAAGGACAGGGTTCCTATGGCTACACCTTC. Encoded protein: CASSSQGQGSYGYTF.

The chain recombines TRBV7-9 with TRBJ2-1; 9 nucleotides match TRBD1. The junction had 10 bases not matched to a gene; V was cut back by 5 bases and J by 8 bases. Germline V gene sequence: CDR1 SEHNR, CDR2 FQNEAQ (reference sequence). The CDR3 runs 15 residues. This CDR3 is CASSPDRGVFYEQFF. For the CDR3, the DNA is TGTGCCAGCAGCCCGGACAGGGGTGTGTTTTATGAGCAGTTCTTC.

CDR3 in DNA: TGTGCCAGCAGTTTCCCTAGCGGGAACTACGAGCAGTACTTC. This codes for CASSFPSGNYEQYF. J is TRBJ2-7 and V is TRBV28, with TRBD2 matching over 9 bases. The CDR3 sequence is 14 residues long. Losses at the gene ends were 3 bases for V and 3 bases for J; bases not matched to a gene: 3. From germline, CDR1 is MDHEN and CDR2 SYDVKM.

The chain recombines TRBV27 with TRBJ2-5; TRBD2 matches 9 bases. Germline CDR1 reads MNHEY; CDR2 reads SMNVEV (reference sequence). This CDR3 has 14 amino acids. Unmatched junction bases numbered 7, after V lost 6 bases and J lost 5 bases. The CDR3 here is CASRLAGGMETQYF. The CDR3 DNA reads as TGTGCCAGCAGATTGGCGGGAGGGATGGAGACCCAGTACTTC.

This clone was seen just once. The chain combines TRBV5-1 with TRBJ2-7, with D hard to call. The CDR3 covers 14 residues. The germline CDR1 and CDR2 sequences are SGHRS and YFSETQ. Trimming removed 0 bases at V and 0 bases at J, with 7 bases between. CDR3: CASSLVRFSYEQYF. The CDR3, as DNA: TGCGCCAGCAGCTTGGTTCGCTTCTCCTACGAGCAGTACTTC.

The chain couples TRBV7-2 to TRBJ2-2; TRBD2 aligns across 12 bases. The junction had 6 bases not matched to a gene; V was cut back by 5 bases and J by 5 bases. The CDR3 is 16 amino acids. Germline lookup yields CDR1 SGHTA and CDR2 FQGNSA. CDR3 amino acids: CASSRGLAGRTGELFF. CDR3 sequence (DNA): TGTGCCAGCAGCCGAGGACTAGCGGGAAGGACCGGGGAGCTGTTTTTT.

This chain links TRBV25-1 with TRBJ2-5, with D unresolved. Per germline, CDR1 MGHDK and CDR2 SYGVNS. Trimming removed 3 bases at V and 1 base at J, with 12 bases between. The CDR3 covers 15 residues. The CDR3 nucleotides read TGTGCCAGCAGTGAGATCCAGGTGGCCCAAGAGACCCAGTACTTC. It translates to CASSEIQVAQETQYF.

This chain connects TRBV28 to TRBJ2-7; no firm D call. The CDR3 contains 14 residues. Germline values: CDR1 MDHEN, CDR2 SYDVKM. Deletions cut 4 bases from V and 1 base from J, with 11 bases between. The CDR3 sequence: CASSSTIHSYEQYF. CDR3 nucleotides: TGTGCCAGCAGTTCAACAATTCATTCCTACGAGCAGTACTTC.

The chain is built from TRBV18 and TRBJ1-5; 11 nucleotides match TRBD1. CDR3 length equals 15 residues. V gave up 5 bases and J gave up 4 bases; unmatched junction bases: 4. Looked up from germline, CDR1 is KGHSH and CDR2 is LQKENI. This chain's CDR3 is CASSVGTGGNQPQHF. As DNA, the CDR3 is TGTGCCAGCTCAGTAGGGACAGGGGGGAATCAGCCCCAGCATTTT. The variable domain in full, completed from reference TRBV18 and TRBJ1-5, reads NAGVMQNPRHLVRRRGQEARLRCSPMKGHSHVYWYRQLPEEGLKFMVYLQKENIIDESGMPKERFSAEFPKEGPSILRIQQVVRGDSAAYFCASSVGTGGNQPQHFGDGTRLSIL.

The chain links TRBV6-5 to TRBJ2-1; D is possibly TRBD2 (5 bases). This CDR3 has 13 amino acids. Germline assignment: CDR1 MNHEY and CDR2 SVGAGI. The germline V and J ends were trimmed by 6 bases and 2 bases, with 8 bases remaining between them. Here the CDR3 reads CASRATTYNEQFF. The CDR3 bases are TGTGCCAGCAGGGCGACTACCTACAATGAGCAGTTCTTC.

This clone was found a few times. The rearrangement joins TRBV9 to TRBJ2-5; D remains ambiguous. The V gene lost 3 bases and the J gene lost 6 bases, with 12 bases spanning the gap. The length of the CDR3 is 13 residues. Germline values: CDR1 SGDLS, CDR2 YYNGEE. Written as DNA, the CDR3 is TGTGCCAGCAGCGGAGGAACTTCGAAGACCCAGTACTTC. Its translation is CASSGGTSKTQYF.

DNA for the CDR3: TGCGCCAGCAGCTGGGGGACAGCCAACAATGAGCAGTTCTTC. This codes for CASSWGTANNEQFF. This rearrangement joins TRBV5-1 to TRBJ2-1; 7 bases align to TRBD1. V lost 3 bases to trimming and J lost 5 bases; unmatched junction nucleotides: 5. The CDR3 consists of 14 residues. CDR1 SGHRS and CDR2 YFSETQ come from the germline V gene.

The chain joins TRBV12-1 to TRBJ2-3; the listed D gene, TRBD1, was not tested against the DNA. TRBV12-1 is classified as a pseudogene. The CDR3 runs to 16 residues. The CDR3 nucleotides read TGTGCCAGCAGCTTTGAGGGGTCGGCTAGCACAGATACGCAGTATTTT. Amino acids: CASSFEGSASTDTQYF.

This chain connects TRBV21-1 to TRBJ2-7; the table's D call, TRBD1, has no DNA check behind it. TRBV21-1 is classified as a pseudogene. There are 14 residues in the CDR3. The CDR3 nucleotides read TGTGCCAGCAGCAAAGCCCCAGACTCCTACGAGCAGTACTTC. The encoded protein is CASSKAPDSYEQYF.

The CDR3 protein is CASSLGGAWNTEAFF. Here the CDR3 DNA reads TGTGCCAGCAGCTTAGGGGGCGCCTGGAACACTGAAGCTTTCTTT. V and J are TRBV7-8 and TRBJ1-1, with TRBD1 as a possible D gene (5 bases). The CDR3 extends over 15 amino acids. Germline V gene data show CDR1 as SGHVS and CDR2 as FQNEAQ. With 1 base removed from V and 1 base from J, the gap between germline ends came to 10 bases.